The 27 T cell receptor beta chains given below trace back to one sample, sequenced in a study of CD8 T cells in Susac syndrome. RNA totalling roughly 0.45 to 1 ug underwent reverse transcription with random hexamers. TCRdb called the immunoSEQ multiplex PCR reads again in MiXCR, with one record for every CDR3 protein. Among tens of thousands of distinct CDR3 sequences listed, around 93% were seen once. Sequenced: CD4+ T cells from PBMCs. Source of these receptors: a human donor with Susac syndrome.

V is TRBV4-1 and J is TRBJ2-2, with TRBD2 identical over 13 bases. Germline V gene lookup returns CDR1 MGHRA and CDR2 YSYEKL. The CDR3 has 18 amino acids. The junction had 2 bases not matched to a gene; V was cut back by 1 base and J by 0 bases. The CDR3 DNA sequence: TGCGCCAGCAGCCAAGGACTAGCGGGGGGAGCGAACACCGGGGAGCTGTTTTTT. It codes for CASSQGLAGGANTGELFF.

The chain employs TRBV3-1 and TRBJ2-1; 11 positions agree with TRBD2. Germline V gene lookup returns CDR1 LGHDT and CDR2 YNNKEL (reference sequence). Trimming took 0 bases from V and 3 from J; bases not matched to a gene: 7. There are 18 residues in the CDR3. The CDR3 here is CASSQDWASGGRYNEQFF. The CDR3 DNA reads TGTGCCAGCAGCCAAGATTGGGCTAGCGGGGGGCGCTACAATGAGCAGTTCTTC.

The chain uses TRBV20-1 and TRBJ2-7; D might be TRBD1 or TRBD2, each matching 5 bases. This CDR3 spans 16 amino acids. The ends were cut back, 1 base at V and 2 bases at J, with 18 bases in the middle. Germline CDR1 DFQATT, CDR2 SNEGSKA (reference sequence). CDR3 in DNA: TGCAGTGCTAGAGGGGGGTGGGGCCGTCCGACCTACGAGCAGTACTTC. As protein: CSARGGWGRPTYEQYF.

The chain recombines TRBV7-2 with TRBJ2-2, with D maybe TRBD1 (6 bases). The CDR3 is made up of 15 amino acids. Germline V gene data show CDR1 as SGHTA and CDR2 as FQGNSA. V lost 1 base and J lost 5, with 11 bases in between. CDR3: CASSLDSRGTGELFF. The CDR3 DNA follows: TGTGCCAGCAGCTTAGACTCGAGGGGGACCGGGGAGCTGTTTTTT.

The chain is built from TRBV20-1 and TRBJ2-7; D is unresolved. CDR1 is DFQATT and CDR2 is SNEGSKA in the germline V gene (reference sequence). This CDR3 contains 10 residues. Trimming stripped 4 bases from V and 4 bases from J, with 5 bases between. The CDR3: CSAKGYEQYF. In DNA form, the CDR3 reads TGCAGTGCTAAGGGATACGAGCAGTACTTC.

The J gene is TRBJ2-7, the V gene TRBV20-1, with D perhaps TRBD1 (5 bases). From germline, CDR1 is DFQATT and CDR2 SNEGSKA (reference sequence). V was pared by 0 bases and J by 13 bases, with 10 bases between. The CDR3 consists of 10 residues. The CDR3 region is CSAREGQGYF. CDR3 sequence (DNA): TGCAGTGCTAGAGAAGGTCAGGGCTACTTC.

J is TRBJ2-7 and V is TRBV23-1, with D perhaps matching TRBD1 (6 bases). TRBV23-1 belongs to the ORF category, with a function that is uncertain. This CDR3 comprises 12 residues. Deletions cut 8 bases from V and 6 bases from J, with 14 bases between. The CDR3 sequence: CASVNGTLEQYF. For the CDR3, the DNA is TGCGCCAGCGTAAACGGGACACTCGAGCAGTACTTC.

A single count supports this clonotype. The chain combines TRBV28 with TRBJ1-4; TRBD1 agrees at 7 bases. Looked up from germline, CDR1 is MDHEN and CDR2 is SYDVKM. The CDR3 runs to 16 residues. V gave up 7 bases and J gave up 10 bases; unmatched junction bases: 18. Here the CDR3 reads CASKGLDDREGGKLFF. DNA of the CDR3: TGTGCCAGCAAGGGGCTAGACGACAGGGAAGGTGGAAAACTGTTTTTT.

This chain links TRBV24-1 with TRBJ1-2, with D maybe TRBD1 (6 bases). Deletions cut 3 bases from V and 2 bases from J, with 12 bases between. The CDR3 is made up of 15 amino acids. CDR1 KGHDR and CDR2 SFDVKD come from the germline V gene. The DNA for the CDR3 is TGTGCCACCAGTGATCCTACTAGGGGGAACTATGGCTACACCTTC. It is translated as CATSDPTRGNYGYTF.

The rearrangement links TRBV12-3 or TRBV12-4 to TRBJ1-1; TRBD1 aligns across 11 bases. The CDR3 is 16 residues long. Unmatched junction bases numbered 5, after V lost 5 bases and J lost 0 bases. In nucleotides, the CDR3 is TGTGCCAGCAGTCCCGGACAGGGGGCAATGAACACTGAAGCTTTCTTT. Protein product: CASSPGQGAMNTEAFF.

This chain joins TRBV4-1 and TRBJ2-2, with D possibly matching TRBD2 (6 bases). CDR1 and CDR2 (germline): MGHRA, YSYEKL. V lost 2 bases, J lost 6 bases, and 10 bases lay in between. The CDR3 has 14 residues. This CDR3 reads CASSQIPGAGELFF. CDR3 bases: TGCGCCAGCAGCCAAATCCCGGGAGCCGGGGAGCTGTTTTTT.

The genes are TRBV4-3 and TRBJ2-4, with 8 bases lining up with TRBD2. Germline V gives CDR1 LGHNA, CDR2 YSLEER. The CDR3 is 19 residues long. The V and J ends lost 0 bases and 0 bases, in that order; junction bases with no gene match: 10. CDR3 protein: CASSQDPGGGALAKNIQYF. For the CDR3, the DNA is TGCGCCAGCAGCCAAGATCCCGGGGGGGGAGCCTTAGCCAAAAACATTCAGTACTTC.

The J gene is TRBJ2-7, the V gene TRBV11-2; D is uncertain. The germline V and J ends were trimmed by 1 base and 0 bases, with 10 bases remaining between them. The CDR3 extends over 15 amino acids. Per germline, CDR1 SGHAT and CDR2 FQNNGV. The DNA for the CDR3 is TGTGCCAGCAGCTTAGTCGGCACCAGCTCCTACGAGCAGTACTTC. This gives the protein CASSLVGTSSYEQYF. The full variable domain, in which reference TRBV11-2 and TRBJ2-7 provide the parts outside the CDR3, is EAGVAQSPRYKIIEKRQSVAFWCNPISGHATLYWYQQILGQGPKLLIQFQNNGVVDDSQLPKDRFSAERLKGVDSTLKIQPAKLEDSAVYLCASSLVGTSSYEQYFGPGTRLTVT.

The V and J genes are TRBV5-4 and TRBJ2-3, with D tentatively TRBD1 or TRBD2 (6 bases each). V shed 0 bases and J shed 2 bases, with 10 bases lying between them. The CDR3 sequence is 15 residues long. The germline gives CDR1 SGHNT, CDR2 YYREEE (reference sequence). The CDR3 loop reads CASSLDGGHTDTQYF. CDR3 in DNA: TGTGCCAGCAGCTTGGACGGGGGACACACAGATACGCAGTATTTT.

J is TRBJ1-2 and V is TRBV7-9; 8 bases align to TRBD1. With 5 bases clipped from V and 5 bases from J, the junction kept 13 bases outside the gene matches. Per germline, CDR1 SEHNR and CDR2 FQNEAQ (reference sequence). The CDR3 consists of 16 residues. CDR3 DNA sequence: TGTGCCAGCAGCCTCGGACAGGGAGCGGGTTGGTATGGCTACACCTTC. This gives the protein CASSLGQGAGWYGYTF.

This clonotype was detected once. The chain recombines TRBV6-4 with TRBJ2-5, with 10 bases that match TRBD1. Germline values: CDR1 MRHNA, CDR2 SNTAGT. Trimming cost V 4 bases and J 4 bases; bases outside gene matches: 0. CDR3 length equals 13 residues. CDR3 sequence reads: CASSGDRGETQYF. The DNA for the CDR3 is TGTGCCAGCAGTGGGGACAGGGGAGAGACCCAGTACTTC.

The CDR3 bases are TGTGCCAGCAGTCCCTCCTTTAGAAGGGAGCTGTTTTTT. Protein product: CASSPSFRRELFF. The chain employs TRBV28 and TRBJ2-2; D gene uncertain. The V end was cut by 5 bases, the J end by 9 bases, with 13 bases between. The CDR3 is made up of 13 amino acids. Germline CDR1 is MDHEN and CDR2 is SYDVKM. The variable domain in full, with the rest retrieved from reference TRBV28 and TRBJ2-2, is DVKVTQSSRYLVKRTGEKVFLECVQDMDHENMFWYRQDPGLGLRLIYFSYDVKMKEKGDIPEGYSVSREKKERFSLILESASTNQTSMYLCASSPSFRRELFFGEGSRLTVL.

CDR3 in amino acids: CASSYSPVRGLYNEQFF. The CDR3 DNA is TGTGCCAGCAGTTACTCCCCAGTTCGGGGGCTCTACAATGAGCAGTTCTTC. The rearrangement uses TRBV6-2 or TRBV6-3 and TRBJ2-1; D is perhaps TRBD1 or TRBD2 (6 bases each). Germline V gene sequence: CDR1 MNHEY, CDR2 SVGEGT. The CDR3 is 17 amino acids. V was shortened by 0 bases and J by 3 bases, with 15 bases between the two germline ends.

This chain uses TRBV2 with TRBJ1-1; no clear D gene. Germline V CDR1 and CDR2: SNHLY, FYNNEI. Trimming stripped 1 base from V and 1 base from J, with 10 bases between. The CDR3 consists of 15 residues. The CDR3 region has the DNA TGTGCCAGCAGTGAAGGTCCGGCCGAGAACACTGAAGCTTTCTTT. This translates into CASSEGPAENTEAFF.

The J gene is TRBJ2-7, the V gene TRBV7-9; D not certain. Per the germline V gene, CDR1 is SEHNR and CDR2 is FQNEAQ (reference sequence). There are 13 residues in the CDR3. Between the trimmed V and J ends, which lost 3 bases and 5 bases, there was a span of 11 bases. The CDR3, as DNA: TGTGCCAGCAGCTTCCCGCCTAGGGACGAGCAGTACTTC. Protein: CASSFPPRDEQYF.

The chain carries TRBV6-4 and TRBJ2-3; no firm D call. The CDR3 contains 13 residues. Germline V gene lookup returns CDR1 MRHNA and CDR2 SNTAGT. V dropped 4 bases and J dropped 2 bases, with 7 bases sitting between them. In DNA form, the CDR3 reads TGTGCCAGCAGTGTGACCATCACAGATACGCAGTATTTT. Translating gives CASSVTITDTQYF.

The chain has TRBV7-2 and TRBJ2-7, with unresolved D. The CDR3 covers 14 residues. Germline-derived CDR1 and CDR2 are SGHTA and FQGNSA. The ends were cut back, 0 bases at V and 1 base at J, with 7 bases in the middle. The CDR3 loop is CASSLAGVSYEQYF. The CDR3 coding sequence is TGTGCCAGCAGCTTAGCGGGTGTGTCCTACGAGCAGTACTTC.

The chain is built from TRBV29-1 and TRBJ2-7, with D possibly called TRBD1 or TRBD2 (6 bases each). This CDR3 spans 13 amino acids. Germline assignment: CDR1 SQVTM and CDR2 ANQGSEA. The V end lost 7 bases, the J end lost 1 base, and 14 bases lay between the germline ends. This CDR3 is CSARGGISYEQYF. The CDR3 DNA sequence: TGCAGCGCCAGGGGAGGAATTTCCTACGAGCAGTACTTC.

This clonotype was recorded once. The chain uses TRBV4-2 and TRBJ2-5, with 10 bases matching TRBD2. The germline V gene has CDR1 LGHNA and CDR2 YNFKEQ. The CDR3 spans 19 residues. V trimming: 0 bases; J trimming: 4 bases; junction bases outside the gene matches: 14. In DNA, the CDR3 is TGTGCCAGCAGCCAAGATTATACTAGCGGGGATGGTATAGCAGAGACCCAGTACTTC. Translation gives CASSQDYTSGDGIAETQYF.

V gene TRBV10-3 combines with J gene TRBJ2-1, with D perhaps TRBD1 or TRBD2 (5 bases each). V lost 11 bases to trimming and J lost 4 bases, with 15 bases between them. The CDR3 extends over 13 amino acids. CDR1 is ENHRY and CDR2 is SYGVKD in the germline V gene. The CDR3 is CARLGVYYNEQFF. The DNA for the CDR3 is TGTGCCCGTTTGGGGGTCTATTACAATGAGCAGTTCTTC.

V gene TRBV3-1 combines with J gene TRBJ1-1; 7 bases fit TRBD1. V trimming: 2 bases; J trimming: 3 bases; junction bases outside the gene matches: 9. Germline CDR1 reads LGHDT; CDR2 reads YNNKEL (reference sequence). This CDR3 comprises 16 residues. CDR3 amino acids: CASSQRRQGGDTEAFF. The CDR3 DNA sequence: TGTGCCAGCAGCCAACGGAGACAGGGTGGGGACACTGAAGCTTTCTTT.

The table lists this clonotype with a count of one. The chain recombines TRBV28 with TRBJ2-4, with 11 nucleotides matching TRBD1. V dropped 5 bases and J dropped 8; count of bases not matched to a gene: 8. The CDR3 loop spans 15 amino acids. CDR1 and CDR2 from the germline V gene are MDHEN and SYDVKM. The CDR3 DNA follows: TGTGCCAGCAGTAGTCTTCGGGACAGGGGGGACATTCAGTACTTC. Protein: CASSSLRDRGDIQYF.